The 8 T cell receptor beta chains in this list originate from one sample, sequenced in a study of blood T cell repertoires in COVID-19. Data came from immunoSEQ multiplex PCR; TCRdb stores just in-frame clones and leaves some out. Of roughly 440,000 clones in the sample, 70% to 90% were seen once. Sequenced sample: peripheral blood. The receptor source for this set is a woman aged 45-65 years with COVID-19, enrolled during active disease.

Details on this clone: Different DNA sequences within this sample yield the same CDR3. This chain links TRBV29-1 with TRBJ2-7, with 10 bases identical to TRBD1. The CDR3 has 13 amino acids. Per germline, CDR1 SQVTM and CDR2 ANQGSEA. J gave up 4 bases and V 6 bases, and 6 bases lay outside the gene matches. The CDR3 nucleotides are TGCAGCGTAGAGTCGGGACAGGGGTACGAGCAGTACTTC. This encodes CSVESGQGYEQYF.

The rearrangement links TRBV7-6 to TRBJ2-7; 7 bases agree with TRBD1. V lost 4 bases to trimming and J lost 3 bases; unmatched junction nucleotides: 9. Germline V gene data show CDR1 as SGHVS and CDR2 as FNYEAQ. CDR3 length: 15 residues. CDR3 coding DNA: TGTGCCAGCAGCTCAGAGGGGGCAGGGGGCTACGAGCAGTACTTC. Translation: CASSSEGAGGYEQYF.

The chain has TRBV28 and TRBJ1-1; D is perhaps TRBD1 (5 bases). Deletions cut 6 bases from V and 1 base from J, with 12 bases between. This CDR3 spans 14 amino acids. Germline-derived CDR1 and CDR2 are MDHEN and SYDVKM. The CDR3 DNA reads as TGTGCCAGCAGCCTGAACAGGAGGAACACTGAAGCTTTCTTT. Protein product: CASSLNRRNTEAFF. Complete variable domain (other parts from reference TRBV28 and TRBJ1-1): DVKVTQSSRYLVKRTGEKVFLECVQDMDHENMFWYRQDPGLGLRLIYFSYDVKMKEKGDIPEGYSVSREKKERFSLILESASTNQTSMYLCASSLNRRNTEAFFGQGTRLTVV.

The rearrangement links TRBV4-1 to TRBJ1-4; D is perhaps TRBD1 (6 bases). Looked up from germline, CDR1 is MGHRA and CDR2 is YSYEKL. There are 15 residues in the CDR3. Between the trimmed V and J ends, which lost 4 bases and 8 bases, there was a span of 17 bases. Here the CDR3 reads CASSLRGQPGEKLFF. In DNA, the CDR3 is TGCGCCAGCAGCCTAAGAGGACAGCCGGGCGAAAAACTGTTTTTT.

DNA of the CDR3: TGTGCCAGCTCACCTCCGGGGGGGTACACCGGGGAGCTGTTTTTT. Encoded protein: CASSPPGGYTGELFF. The rearrangement uses TRBV6-5 and TRBJ2-2, with 8 bases lining up with TRBD2. Germline V lookup: CDR1 MNHEY, CDR2 SVGAGI. The CDR3 has 15 residues. With V trimmed by 8 bases and J by 3 bases, 8 bases remained unmatched.

The chain has TRBV5-1 and TRBJ2-7; D call uncertain. V lost 0 bases and J 2 bases, leaving 27 bases between the germline ends. Germline-derived CDR1 and CDR2 are SGHRS and YFSETQ. This CDR3 region has 20 residues. The CDR3: CASSLVYHSLSSNRAYEQYF. The CDR3, as DNA: TGCGCCAGCAGCTTGGTGTATCACTCCCTATCAAGCAACCGGGCCTACGAGCAGTACTTC.

The V call is TRBV28, the J call TRBJ2-2, with TRBD1 matching 9 bases. Trimming cost V 2 bases and J 4 bases; bases outside gene matches: 8. Looked up from germline, CDR1 is MDHEN and CDR2 is SYDVKM. The CDR3 contains 17 residues. The DNA of the CDR3 is TGTGCCAGCAGTTTAGCGGGTGGGACAGGGCTCACCGGGGAGCTGTTTTTT. Protein product: CASSLAGGTGLTGELFF. Drawing the rest from reference TRBV28 and TRBJ2-2, the complete variable domain is DVKVTQSSRYLVKRTGEKVFLECVQDMDHENMFWYRQDPGLGLRLIYFSYDVKMKEKGDIPEGYSVSREKKERFSLILESASTNQTSMYLCASSLAGGTGLTGELFFGEGSRLTVL.

The rearrangement links TRBV11-2 to TRBJ1-5; the D gene is possibly TRBD1 (5 bases). Germline V gene sequence: CDR1 SGHAT, CDR2 FQNNGV. Trimming took 5 bases from V and 0 from J, leaving 17 bases between them. The length of the CDR3 is 17 residues. This chain's CDR3 is CASSPEPGNYSNQPQHF. The CDR3 bases are TGTGCCAGCAGCCCAGAACCAGGGAACTATAGCAATCAGCCCCAGCATTTT.